One sample yielded the 25 T cell receptor beta chains listed below, sequenced in a study of control samples from healthy donors and cancer patients. Profiled with immunoSEQ multiplex PCR; TCRdb holds only in-frame clones, not every one. This table has about 22,000 clones, 75% to 85% appearing once. Sequencing used PBMCs. The receptors originated from a man between 60 and 75 years old with head and neck cancer.

V is TRBV7-2 and J is TRBJ1-2; the match to TRBD1 covers 10 bases. Germline-derived CDR1 and CDR2 are SGHTA and FQGNSA. V was pared by 6 bases and J by 5 bases, with 6 bases of the junction left unmatched. The CDR3 has 14 amino acids. The CDR3, as DNA: TGTGCCAGCAGTCTCGACAGGGGGCTGTATGGCTACACCTTC. It codes for CASSLDRGLYGYTF. Full variable domain (outside the CDR3, taken from reference TRBV7-2 and TRBJ1-2): GAGVSQSPSNKVTEKGKDVELRCDPISGHTALYWYRQSLGQGLEFLIYFQGNSAPDKSGLPSDRFSAERTGGSVSTLTIQRTQQEDSAVYLCASSLDRGLYGYTFGSGTRLTVV.

This chain connects TRBV12-3 or TRBV12-4 to TRBJ2-5; D is ambiguous. V lost 2 bases, J lost 6 bases, and 10 bases lay in between. This CDR3 is built from 13 residues. This CDR3 reads CASSLSTGQTQYF. CDR3 bases: TGTGCCAGCAGTTTAAGTACTGGGCAGACCCAGTACTTC.

This chain uses TRBV6-1 with TRBJ2-1, with D possibly TRBD1 on 7 matching bases. CDR3 length equals 16 residues. Deletions cut 2 bases from V and 2 bases from J, with 13 bases between. Germline V lookup: CDR1 MNHNS, CDR2 SASEGT. DNA of the CDR3: TGTGCCAGCAGTGAAATGGAGGGGGCCACCTACAATGAGCAGTTCTTC. Translating gives CASSEMEGATYNEQFF.

About this clone: The sample contains more than one DNA sequence encoding this CDR3. The chain employs TRBV6-1 and TRBJ2-3; D perhaps matches TRBD2 (6 bases). Germline V CDR1 and CDR2: MNHNS, SASEGT. V gave up 2 bases and J gave up 1 base, with 10 bases separating them. This CDR3 spans 15 amino acids. This CDR3 is CASSESGFRTDTQYF. The CDR3 nucleotides read TGTGCCAGCAGTGAAAGCGGGTTCCGCACAGATACGCAGTATTTT.

The chain is built from TRBV15 and TRBJ1-2; possible D gene TRBD1, 5 bases. This CDR3 contains 19 residues. V lost 2 bases and J 0 bases, leaving 22 bases between the germline ends. Germline V gene data show CDR1 as LNHNV and CDR2 as YYDKDF (reference sequence). CDR3 in DNA: TGTGCCACCAGCAGATTGGACAAACGAGGCCTCATAGCTAACTATGGCTACACCTTC. Protein sequence: CATSRLDKRGLIANYGYTF. Full variable domain (remainder filled in from reference TRBV15 and TRBJ1-2): DAMVIQNPRYQVTQFGKPVTLSCSQTLNHNVMYWYQQKSSQAPKLLFHYYDKDFNNEADTPDNFQSRRPNTSFCFLDIRSPGLGDTAMYLCATSRLDKRGLIANYGYTFGSGTRLTVV.

The chain uses TRBV7-2 and TRBJ1-3; perhaps TRBD1 as D (6 bases). With 1 base removed from V and 2 bases from J, the gap between germline ends came to 6 bases. CDR1 SGHTA and CDR2 FQGNSA come from the germline V gene. The CDR3 sequence is 14 residues long. The CDR3 region has the DNA TGTGCCAGCAGCTTAGGGGGGCCTGGAAACACCATATATTTT. This codes for CASSLGGPGNTIYF.

The genes are TRBV19 and TRBJ2-3; 9 nucleotides match TRBD1. The CDR3 has 16 amino acids. Germline CDR1 reads LNHDA; CDR2 reads SQIVND (reference sequence). V trimming: 4 bases; J trimming: 2 bases; junction bases outside the gene matches: 7. CDR3 protein: CASSTPGQGPTDTQYF. The CDR3 bases are TGTGCCAGTAGTACGCCGGGACAGGGACCCACAGATACGCAGTATTTT.

The table lists this clone with a few counts. The rearrangement uses TRBV9 and TRBJ1-2; D remains ambiguous. Germline V gene lookup returns CDR1 SGDLS and CDR2 YYNGEE. The CDR3 is 15 residues long. V was clipped by 3 bases and J by 8 bases, with 20 bases between them. The CDR3 DNA follows: TGTGCCAGCAGCGCTAAAGATGGAGTATATTTCGGCTACACCTTC. As protein: CASSAKDGVYFGYTF.

The chain is built from TRBV11-1 and TRBJ2-7; D may be TRBD1 (6 bases). The V end was cut by 2 bases, the J end by 3 bases, with 17 bases between. Germline V CDR1 and CDR2: SGHAT, FQDESV (reference sequence). The CDR3 covers 16 residues. CDR3 DNA: TGTGCCAGCAGCTTACTCGGACAGTATAGGAACTACGAGCAGTACTTC. The encoded protein is CASSLLGQYRNYEQYF.

The rearrangement uses TRBV29-1 and TRBJ2-2; TRBD1 is a possible D gene (6 bases). The germline CDR1 and CDR2 sequences are SQVTM and ANQGSEA. Trimming cost V 8 bases and J 0 bases, with 13 bases left between them. The CDR3 runs to 14 residues. The CDR3 protein is CSTTGTTNTGELFF. The CDR3 DNA reads TGCAGCACCACCGGGACAACGAACACCGGGGAGCTGTTTTTT.

This sequence joins TRBV4-3 and TRBJ2-5; D may be TRBD1 (6 bases). Per germline, CDR1 LGHNA and CDR2 YSLEER. Deletions cut 4 bases from V and 2 bases from J, with 14 bases between. The CDR3 is 15 residues long. As DNA, the CDR3 is TGCGCCAGCAGCCTCCCACCCACAGGGCAAGAGACCCAGTACTTC. Translating gives CASSLPPTGQETQYF.

The V call is TRBV25-1, the J call TRBJ1-3; 7 nucleotides agree with TRBD1. Germline CDR1 reads MGHDK; CDR2 reads SYGVNS. Trimming took 4 bases from V and 4 from J; bases not matched to a gene: 1. The CDR3 runs to 13 residues. CDR3 loop: CASSATGGNTIYF. DNA of the CDR3: TGTGCCAGCAGTGCGACAGGGGGAAACACCATATATTTT.

V gene TRBV5-6 combines with J gene TRBJ1-2, with D hard to call. V was trimmed by 4 bases and J by 7 bases, leaving 11 bases between them. The CDR3 sequence is 12 residues long. Germline loops: CDR1 SGHDT, CDR2 YYEEEE. CDR3 in DNA: TGTGCCAGCAGCCCCCCTCGGGGTGGCTACACCTTC. As protein: CASSPPRGGYTF.

The rearrangement uses TRBV4-1 and TRBJ2-1; 8 positions agree with TRBD1. The CDR3 runs to 15 residues. CDR1 and CDR2 (germline): MGHRA, YSYEKL. V was pared by 3 bases and J by 5 bases, with 6 bases of the junction left unmatched. CDR3 sequence: CASSQTGTGNNEQFF. DNA for the CDR3: TGCGCCAGCAGCCAGACCGGGACAGGCAACAATGAGCAGTTCTTC.

The chain couples TRBV3-1 (or the pseudogene TRBV3-2) to TRBJ2-3; no clear D. Per the germline V gene, CDR1 is LGHDT and CDR2 is YNNKEL (reference sequence). This CDR3 has 16 amino acids. The ends were cut back, 5 bases at V and 4 bases at J, with 19 bases in the middle. The CDR3 nucleotides read TGTGCCAGCAGCGAACTCTCGGGCCTACTCTCAGATACGCAGTATTTT. It codes for CASSELSGLLSDTQYF.

The V and J genes are TRBV6-6 and TRBJ2-5; 10 bases are shared with TRBD2. Germline V gives CDR1 MNHNY, CDR2 SVGAGI (reference sequence). J was trimmed by 2 bases and V by 4 bases; bases with no gene match: 7. The CDR3 contains 16 residues. CDR3 in DNA: TGTGCCAGCAGTTTCCTAGCGGGAGCGACTCAAGAGACCCAGTACTTC. Translation gives CASSFLAGATQETQYF.

The V and J genes are TRBV10-3 and TRBJ2-7, with 7 bases fitting TRBD1. This CDR3 is 15 amino acids long. Germline CDR1 and CDR2: ENHRY and SYGVKD. Losses at the gene ends were 2 bases for V and 0 bases for J; bases not matched to a gene: 4. CDR3: CAISEPQGTSYEQYF. CDR3 DNA sequence: TGTGCCATCAGTGAGCCACAGGGGACCTCCTACGAGCAGTACTTC.

The chain employs TRBV11-2 and TRBJ2-1; 8 bases are shared with TRBD2. Germline-derived CDR1 and CDR2 are SGHAT and FQNNGV. V shed 4 bases and J 7 bases; nucleotides not matched to a gene: 6. This CDR3 has 14 residues. CDR3 bases: TGTGCCAGCAGCTCCACGGCGGGAGGAAATGAGCAGTTCTTC. This sequence encodes CASSSTAGGNEQFF.

The V gene is TRBV7-8, the J gene TRBJ2-2, with 10 bases identical to TRBD2. Trimming removed 0 bases from V and 2 bases from J; junction bases left unmatched: 9. This CDR3 has 19 amino acids. Germline lookup yields CDR1 SGHVS and CDR2 FQNEAQ. The CDR3 loop reads CASSLAGDLAGENTGELFF. The CDR3 DNA sequence: TGTGCCAGCAGCTTAGCAGGGGATCTAGCGGGGGAAAACACCGGGGAGCTGTTTTTT.

The gene calls are TRBV7-2 and TRBJ2-3, with D maybe TRBD2 (7 bases). This CDR3 is built from 15 residues. V was trimmed by 5 bases and J by 0 bases, leaving 12 bases between them. Germline CDR1 is SGHTA and CDR2 is FQGNSA. CDR3 DNA: TGTGCCAGCAGCACGGGGGGCGGGAGCACAGATACGCAGTATTTT. Amino acids: CASSTGGGSTDTQYF. Variable domain in full (rest from reference TRBV7-2 and TRBJ2-3): GAGVSQSPSNKVTEKGKDVELRCDPISGHTALYWYRQSLGQGLEFLIYFQGNSAPDKSGLPSDRFSAERTGGSVSTLTIQRTQQEDSAVYLCASSTGGGSTDTQYFGPGTRLTVL.

This chain links TRBV30 with TRBJ2-3; no firm D call. Germline CDR1 and CDR2: GTSNPN and SVGIG (reference sequence). The CDR3 totals 12 residues. V was shortened by 0 bases and J by 7 bases, with 8 bases between the two germline ends. In DNA form, the CDR3 reads TGTGCCTGGAGTGTAGGCCAGCATACGCAGTATTTT. Translation gives CAWSVGQHTQYF.

This chain connects TRBV27 to TRBJ2-7, with TRBD2 matching over 12 bases. Trimming cost V 2 bases and J 5 bases; bases outside gene matches: 13. The CDR3 sequence is 18 residues long. The germline gives CDR1 MNHEY, CDR2 SMNVEV (reference sequence). Written as DNA, the CDR3 is TGTGCCAGCAGTTTAGTAGGACTAGCGGGACCCCTTCGAGACGAGCAGTACTTC. Translating it yields CASSLVGLAGPLRDEQYF.

The chain has TRBV28 and TRBJ2-3, with 11 nucleotides matching TRBD1. The CDR3 spans 17 residues. Germline-derived CDR1 and CDR2 are MDHEN and SYDVKM. The ends lost 2 bases at V and 4 bases at J; junction bases unmatched: 8. The CDR3 region is CASSLIIGTGGPDTQYF. As DNA, the CDR3 is TGTGCCAGCAGTTTAATCATAGGGACAGGGGGGCCAGATACGCAGTATTTT.

The chain uses TRBV11-3 and TRBJ2-7; TRBD2 aligns across 9 bases. This CDR3 has 16 residues. Per germline, CDR1 SGHNT and CDR2 YENEEA. J lost 5 bases, V lost 5 bases, and 13 bases had no gene match. For the CDR3, the DNA is TGTGCCAGCAGCCCACGCAAGGGTAGCGGGGGCAACGAGCAGTACTTC. Encoded protein: CASSPRKGSGGNEQYF.

The J gene is TRBJ2-5, the V gene TRBV14; D gene uncertain. The V end was cut by 2 bases, the J end by 3 bases, with 19 bases between. The CDR3 runs to 17 residues. Per germline, CDR1 SGHDN and CDR2 FVKESK. CDR3 DNA: TGTGCCAGCAGCCAATTGATTGGAGAAGCCAGAGAAGAGACCCAGTACTTC. This encodes CASSQLIGEAREETQYF.